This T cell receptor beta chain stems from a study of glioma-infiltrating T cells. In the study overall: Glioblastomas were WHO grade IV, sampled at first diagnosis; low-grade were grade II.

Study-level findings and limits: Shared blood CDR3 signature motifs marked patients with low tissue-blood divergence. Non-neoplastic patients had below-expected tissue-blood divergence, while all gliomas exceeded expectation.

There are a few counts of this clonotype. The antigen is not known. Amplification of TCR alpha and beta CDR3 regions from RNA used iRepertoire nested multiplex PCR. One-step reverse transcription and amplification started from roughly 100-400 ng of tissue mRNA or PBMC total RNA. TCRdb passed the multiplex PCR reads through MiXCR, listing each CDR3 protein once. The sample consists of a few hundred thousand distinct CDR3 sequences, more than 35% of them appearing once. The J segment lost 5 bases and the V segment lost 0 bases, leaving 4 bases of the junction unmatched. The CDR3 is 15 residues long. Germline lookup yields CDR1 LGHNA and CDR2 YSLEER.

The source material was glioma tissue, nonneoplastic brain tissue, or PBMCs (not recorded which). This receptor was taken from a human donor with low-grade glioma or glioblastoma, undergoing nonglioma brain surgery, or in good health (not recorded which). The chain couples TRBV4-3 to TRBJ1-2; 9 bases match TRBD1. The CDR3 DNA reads TGCGCCAGCAGCCAAGATACCGGACAGGGGTATGGCTACACCTTC. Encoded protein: CASSQDTGQGYGYTF.